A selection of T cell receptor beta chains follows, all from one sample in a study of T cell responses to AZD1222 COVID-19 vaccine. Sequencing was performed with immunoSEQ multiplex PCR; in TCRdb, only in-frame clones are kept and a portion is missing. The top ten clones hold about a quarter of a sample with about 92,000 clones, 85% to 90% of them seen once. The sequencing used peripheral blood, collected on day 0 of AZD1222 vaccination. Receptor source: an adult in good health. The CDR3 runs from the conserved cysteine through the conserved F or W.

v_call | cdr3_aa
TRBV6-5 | CASYRGGNSYEQYF
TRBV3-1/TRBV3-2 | CASSQTGHPYTGELFF
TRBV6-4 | CASSPTGNKGGYTF
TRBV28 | CASSLPRLAGVNEQYF
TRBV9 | CASSVASQHEQFF
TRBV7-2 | CASSASFAGELFF
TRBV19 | CASSPRGGGPQETQYF
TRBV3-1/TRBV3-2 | CASSRGQGLAGKLFF
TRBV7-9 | CASSSQGSSTGELFF
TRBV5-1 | CASSLRDPQATEAFF
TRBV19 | CASKAGWGSGNTIYF
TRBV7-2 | CASSLEGLAGLTSRNEQFF
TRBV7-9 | CASSLVGNTEAFF